Listed here is a single TCR beta chain. The sample originates from a study of blood T cell repertoires in COVID-19. Study-wide background: The origin of the acute and convalescent COVID-19 samples was the United States, Italy and Spain. Sample material is recorded as cDNA or gDNA derived from T cells, B-cell-depleted T cells, or PBMCs.

The CDR3 loop spans 15 amino acids. The ends were cut back, 0 bases at V and 0 bases at J, with 7 bases in the middle. Germline CDR1 SGHTS, CDR2 YDEGEE. Per the original methods: The assay estimated nucleated cells by amplifying reference gene primers. Measured with immunoSEQ multiplex PCR; TCRdb has only the in-frame clones, and not every one. V, J and clone size reflect that table, while D and trimming were determined from the DNA. The table has 200,000 to 250,000 clones, roughly 88% seen once. This rearrangement joins TRBV5-8 to TRBJ1-5; a possible D gene is TRBD1 (5 bases). Sequences were obtained from peripheral blood. The receptor comes from a man older than 75 with acute or convalescent COVID-19. CDR3 residues: CASSLDRLSNQPQHF. The CDR3 bases are TGTGCCAGCAGCTTGGACAGGCTTAGCAATCAGCCCCAGCATTTT.